This T cell receptor (beta chain) was sequenced for a study of beta chain features in type 1 diabetes. Notes on the study in general: In patients and controls equally, PCR might favor templates that are shorter. In all four CD4+ subsets, TCRB CDR3 length was significantly, moderately reduced in type 1 diabetes. The naive, central memory and Treg TCRB repertoires looked more alike in patients than they did in healthy donors. In type 1 diabetes patients, VDJ junctions had fewer insertions; deletions at these junctions were more frequent.

The entirety of the isolated RNA underwent reverse transcription, so expressed TCRB transcripts were sequenced. Using immunoSEQ multiplex PCR, the repertoire was profiled, and TCRdb retains in-frame clones only, with some absent. The data contain over 650,000 clones, about an eighth of them singletons. Turning to this clone: The antigen is unknown.

CDR3 length: 13 residues. V lost 4 bases to trimming and J lost 3 bases, with 9 bases between them. Germline CDR1 and CDR2: SNHLY and FYNNEI. V gene TRBV2 combines with J gene TRBJ2-5, with no clear D. The sequence was collected from a man between 18 and 29 years old with type 1 diabetes. Material: naive CD4+ T cells from blood. CDR3 sequence reads: CASSGWGKETQYF. The CDR3 DNA is TGTGCCAGCAGTGGTTGGGGTAAAGAGACCCAGTACTTC. Variable domain in full (rest from reference TRBV2 and TRBJ2-5): EPEVTQTPSHQVTQMGQEVILRCVPISNHLYFYWYRQILGQKVEFLVSFYNNEISEKSEIFDDQFSVERPDGSNFTLKIRSTKLEDSAMYFCASSGWGKETQYFGPGTRLLVL.